This T cell receptor (beta chain) stems from a study of blood T cell repertoires in COVID-19. The table lists this clone with a few counts. Here immunoSEQ multiplex PCR was the method, and the copy in TCRdb shows in-frame clones only, minus some. The table lists 55,000 to 70,000 clones, 70% to 90% of them singletons. Germline-derived CDR1 and CDR2 are KGHSH and LQKENI. The CDR3 has 15 amino acids. V was clipped by 2 bases and J by 5 bases; unmatched bases: 8. Individuals aged about 18 to 90 years were recruited from about two dozen US areas. The origin of this receptor is a middle-aged woman who had recovered from COVID-19. Sequences were obtained from PBMCs or T cells enriched from blood (not recorded which). The rearrangement joins TRBV18 to TRBJ2-7, with 8 bases matching TRBD1. CDR3 amino acids: CASSPSGQGAHEQYF. The DNA for the CDR3 is TGTGCCAGCTCACCATCAGGTCAGGGGGCCCACGAGCAGTACTTC.